This passage covers 30 T cell receptor beta chains from one sample sequenced in a study of T cells in Graves' hyperthyroidism and ophthalmopathy. Amplification yielded TCR beta CDR3 regions, with RNA transcripts as the source. An initial round of RT-PCR targeting the TCR CDR3 relied on the HTBI primer set. TCRdb analysed the multiplex PCR reads with MiXCR anew, one entry per CDR3 protein. The table shows about 180,000 distinct CDR3 sequences, with about 17% occurring only once. Sample: blood. These TCRs come from a woman aged 45-65 years with Graves' hyperthyroidism.

This clonotype was found many times. V and J are TRBV28 and TRBJ2-5, with D possibly being TRBD2 (7 bases). Looked up from germline, CDR1 is MDHEN and CDR2 is SYDVKM. CDR3 size: 13 residues. Trimming pared 3 bases from V and 4 bases from J, leaving 9 bases between. CDR3 protein: CASSFGGRETQYF. The CDR3 nucleotides are TGTGCCAGCAGTTTCGGGGGGCGAGAGACCCAGTACTTC.

This clonotype was counted many times. The rearrangement joins TRBV7-8 to TRBJ1-1; a weak D match, TRBD1 (6 bases). The CDR3 runs 15 residues. V lost 4 bases to trimming and J lost 8 bases, with 20 bases between them. Germline-derived CDR1 and CDR2 are SGHVS and FQNEAQ. CDR3 amino acids: CASSSRQVEHSEAFF. As DNA, the CDR3 is TGTGCCAGCAGCTCACGACAGGTCGAACACTCCGAAGCTTTCTTT.

This clonotype was detected many times. In DNA, the CDR3 is TGTGCCAGCAGCTCATACAAAGACAGGTTCACCTACGAGCAGTACTTC. Amino acid sequence: CASSSYKDRFTYEQYF. The chain joins TRBV13 to TRBJ2-7; D is possibly TRBD1 (6 bases). CDR1 is PRHDT and CDR2 is FYEKMQ in the germline V gene (reference sequence). The CDR3 totals 16 residues. Trimming removed 4 bases from V and 2 bases from J, with 18 bases in between. Supplemented by reference TRBV13 and TRBJ2-7, the full variable domain reads AAGVIQSPRHLIKEKRETATLKCYPIPRHDTVYWYQQGPGQDPQFLISFYEKMQSDKGSIPDRFSAQQFSDYHSELNMSSLELGDSALYFCASSSYKDRFTYEQYFGPGTRLTVT.

This clonotype was observed a few times. J is TRBJ2-3 and V is TRBV19; D gene unclear. Germline-derived CDR1 and CDR2 are LNHDA and SQIVND (reference sequence). V gave up 11 bases and J gave up 6 bases, with 12 bases separating them. The CDR3 has 11 residues. The CDR3 sequence is CAALDGDTQYF. CDR3 DNA: TGTGCCGCACTCGACGGGGATACGCAGTATTTT.

The rearrangement uses TRBV27 and TRBJ1-4, with D possibly matching TRBD1 (6 bases). V was cut by 3 bases and J by 8 bases, with 13 bases left in between. Germline CDR1 reads MNHEY; CDR2 reads SMNVEV (reference sequence). The CDR3 sequence is 14 residues long. CDR3 loop: CASSFYRGGEKLFF. The CDR3 region has the DNA TGTGCCAGCAGTTTCTACAGAGGGGGAGAAAAACTGTTTTTT.

With regard to this clonotype: Since a much larger clone is just one base distant, this may be a read error. V is TRBV7-3 and J is TRBJ2-7; 9 bases agree with TRBD2. CDR1 SGHTA and CDR2 FQGTGA come from the germline V gene. There are 15 residues in the CDR3. The CDR3 loop is CANSLSGGSSYEQYF. CDR3 DNA: TGTGCCAACAGCTTAAGCGGGGGGAGCTCCTACGAGCAGTACTTC.

In this sample, this clonotype turned up many times. The chain's CDR3 is CATSDRGYGYTF. The DNA of the CDR3 is TGTGCCACCTCGGACCGGGGGTATGGCTACACCTTC. The gene calls are TRBV2 and TRBJ1-2; tentatively, D is TRBD1 (5 bases). V lost 10 bases and J 5 bases, leaving 14 bases between the germline ends. Germline CDR1 is SNHLY and CDR2 is FYNNEI. CDR3 length: 12 residues.

The sample holds many counts of this clonotype. The gene calls are TRBV2 and TRBJ2-2, with D unclear. Trimming shortened V by 7 bases and J by 1 base, and 10 bases separated the two germline ends. Germline CDR1 SNHLY, CDR2 FYNNEI. This CDR3 comprises 14 residues. The chain's CDR3 is CASKQVLNTGELFF. The CDR3 bases are TGTGCCAGCAAGCAAGTCCTGAACACCGGGGAGCTGTTTTTT.

The sample holds many counts of this clonotype. The CDR3 DNA sequence: TGCAGTGCTACCGTGGGGGGTCTTGCCAAAAACATTCAGTACTTC. This sequence encodes CSATVGGLAKNIQYF. This sequence joins TRBV20-1 and TRBJ2-4; maybe TRBD2 (6 bases). The germline CDR1 and CDR2 sequences are DFQATT and SNEGSKA (reference sequence). Trimming took off 4 bases at V and 1 base at J, with 14 bases between the two ends. This CDR3 contains 15 residues.

This clonotype was seen a single time. The chain couples TRBV7-2 to TRBJ2-3; D not certain. Germline assignment: CDR1 SGHTA and CDR2 FQGNSA. V was trimmed by 6 bases and J by 3 bases, leaving 10 bases between them. The CDR3 has 13 amino acids. CDR3 nucleotides: TGTGCCAGCAGGTACCCCCCGACAGATACGCAGTATTTT. It translates to CASRYPPTDTQYF.

The genes are TRBV11-3 and TRBJ1-2, with D maybe TRBD1 (5 bases). Per germline, CDR1 SGHNT and CDR2 YENEEA. The CDR3 length is 19 residues. Trimming took off 0 bases at V and 5 bases at J, with 25 bases between the two ends. CDR3 bases: TGTGCCAGCAGCTTAGATGGGGCCTCCCGACGACGGGATTATTATGGCTACACCTTC. Amino acids: CASSLDGASRRRDYYGYTF.

This clonotype was counted ten times or more. J is TRBJ1-5 and V is TRBV2; D is unresolved. Germline loops: CDR1 SNHLY, CDR2 FYNNEI. The germline V and J ends were trimmed by 2 bases and 4 bases, with 9 bases remaining between them. This CDR3 comprises 14 residues. The CDR3: CASSERQLNQPQHF. CDR3 DNA: TGTGCCAGCAGTGAAAGGCAGCTTAATCAGCCCCAGCATTTT.

This clonotype was observed at least ten times. The rearrangement links TRBV12-3 or TRBV12-4 to TRBJ1-6; 9 positions agree with TRBD1. With 5 bases clipped from V and 10 bases from J, the junction kept 9 bases outside the gene matches. CDR3 length: 15 residues. CDR3 protein: CASSNEGQGFSPLHF. CDR3 bases: TGTGCCAGCAGTAACGAGGGACAGGGTTTCTCACCCCTCCACTTT.

The rearrangement uses TRBV5-1 and TRBJ1-2, with D perhaps matching TRBD1 (6 bases). The V gene lost 0 bases and the J gene lost 6 bases, with 12 bases spanning the gap. This CDR3 region has 14 residues. The germline V gene has CDR1 SGHRS and CDR2 YFSETQ. For the CDR3, the DNA is TGCGCCAGCAGCTTGGCCCCAACAGGGAATGGCTACACCTTC. Translating it yields CASSLAPTGNGYTF.

The sample holds many counts of this clonotype. The chain has TRBV9 and TRBJ2-5; TRBD1 is a possible D gene (7 bases). Germline-derived CDR1 and CDR2 are SGDLS and YYNGEE. The CDR3 length is 14 residues. The V and J ends lost 0 bases and 4 bases respectively, with 10 bases between them. CDR3 in amino acids: CASSVGQGGETQYF. The CDR3 bases are TGTGCCAGCAGCGTAGGACAGGGAGGAGAGACCCAGTACTTC.

This chain connects TRBV7-9 to TRBJ1-3; D not certain. Germline values: CDR1 SEHNR, CDR2 FQNEAQ (reference sequence). The CDR3 is made up of 15 amino acids. The germline V and J ends were trimmed by 2 bases and 0 bases, with 8 bases remaining between them. The CDR3 DNA reads TGTGCCAGCAGCTTATTCCAGAACTCTGGAAACACCATATATTTT. It translates to CASSLFQNSGNTIYF.

As for this clonotype: This may come from a read error, since a much larger clone is one base off. The chain is built from TRBV12-3 or TRBV12-4 and TRBJ2-2; TRBD2 aligns across 11 bases. Germline trimming cut 4 bases from V and 6 bases from J; bases unmatched to any gene: 1. This CDR3 has 14 amino acids. CDR3 protein: CASSSSGGSGELFF. The CDR3 DNA sequence: TGTGCCAGCAGTTCTAGCGGGGGGTCCGGGGAGCTGTTTTTT.

The chain carries TRBV20-1 and TRBJ2-5; D possibly matches TRBD1 or TRBD2 (5 bases each). Germline CDR1 is DFQATT and CDR2 is SNEGSKA (reference sequence). This CDR3 has 14 residues. Trimming removed 4 bases from V and 2 bases from J, with 14 bases in between. The CDR3 nucleotides read TGCAGTGCTAACTCCTGGGGGTCGCAAGAGACCCAGTACTTC. This sequence encodes CSANSWGSQETQYF.

This clonotype was seen many times. V and J are TRBV6-5 and TRBJ2-7; 7 bases match TRBD1. J lost 6 bases, V lost 2 bases, and 7 bases had no gene match. Germline CDR1 and CDR2: MNHEY and SVGAGI. This CDR3 comprises 14 residues. The CDR3 DNA reads TGTGCCAGCAGTTACAGGCAGGGGGTAGTCGAGCAGTACTTC. Its translation: CASSYRQGVVEQYF.

On this clonotype: A much larger clone differs by one base, so this may be a read error. The CDR3 DNA reads TGTGCCAGCAGTTGCTCCGGACTCATGCCCCAGCATTTT. It yields the protein CASSCSGLMPQHF. The V call is TRBV27, the J call TRBJ1-5; no clear D gene. V was pared by 4 bases and J by 9 bases, with 13 bases between. The CDR3 sequence is 13 residues long. The V gene's germline CDR1 is MNHEY and CDR2 SMNVEV (reference sequence).

The chain has TRBV5-4 and TRBJ2-1; 11 nucleotides line up with TRBD2. The CDR3 totals 18 residues. Germline V gene data show CDR1 as SGHNT and CDR2 as YYREEE (reference sequence). With 0 bases clipped from V and 8 bases from J, the junction kept 13 bases outside the gene matches. The CDR3 loop reads CASSLVFLAGGKPDEQFF. Here the CDR3 DNA reads TGTGCCAGCAGCTTGGTCTTTCTAGCGGGGGGTAAGCCGGATGAGCAGTTCTTC.

Many counts were recorded for this clonotype. The chain carries TRBV2 and TRBJ2-3; D is unclear. Germline loops: CDR1 SNHLY, CDR2 FYNNEI. The V end was cut by 1 base, the J end by 2 bases, with 7 bases between. The CDR3 has 14 residues. CDR3 DNA: TGTGCCAGCAGTGAAGGGGCGAACACAGATACGCAGTATTTT. Translating gives CASSEGANTDTQYF.

The chain is built from TRBV28 and TRBJ1-5; the D gene is possibly TRBD1 (6 bases). Trimming left V 3 bases short and J 0 bases short, with 15 bases between. Germline CDR1 is MDHEN and CDR2 is SYDVKM. This CDR3 comprises 17 residues. CDR3 loop: CASSFWGHRNSNQPQHF. CDR3 coding DNA: TGTGCCAGCAGTTTCTGGGGACATCGGAATAGCAATCAGCCCCAGCATTTT.

In this sample, this clonotype turned up many times. The chain uses TRBV20-1 and TRBJ2-3; D unclear. The CDR3 is 11 residues long. V was shortened by 1 base and J by 4 bases, with 3 bases between the two germline ends. Looked up from germline, CDR1 is DFQATT and CDR2 is SNEGSKA (reference sequence). CDR3 sequence reads: CSARVADTQYF. Here the CDR3 DNA reads TGCAGTGCTAGAGTGGCAGATACGCAGTATTTT.

V is TRBV12-3 or TRBV12-4 and J is TRBJ1-5; D is undetermined. The ends were cut back, 1 base at V and 1 base at J, with 8 bases in the middle. This CDR3 has 15 residues. CDR3 DNA: TGTGCCAGCAGTTTAGGGCACGGGAGCAATCAGCCCCAGCATTTT. Its translation: CASSLGHGSNQPQHF.

This clonotype occurred many times. The chain uses TRBV5-1 and TRBJ1-5, with 7 bases that match TRBD1. V dropped 3 bases and J dropped 3; count of bases not matched to a gene: 3. The germline gives CDR1 SGHRS, CDR2 YFSETQ. The CDR3 length is 14 residues. CDR3 in DNA: TGCGCCAGCAGCTCGGGACAGCCCAATCAGCCCCAGCATTTT. Residues: CASSSGQPNQPQHF. Drawing the rest from reference TRBV5-1 and TRBJ1-5, the complete variable domain is KAGVTQTPRYLIKTRGQQVTLSCSPISGHRSVSWYQQTPGQGLQFLFEYFSETQRNKGNFPGRFSGRQFSNSRSEMNVSTLELGDSALYLCASSSGQPNQPQHFGDGTRLSIL.

This clonotype came up many times. V and J are TRBV7-2 and TRBJ2-2; TRBD1 or TRBD2 may be the D gene (5 bases each). The V and J ends lost 2 bases and 1 base respectively, with 14 bases between them. CDR1 and CDR2 (germline): SGHTA, FQGNSA. CDR3 length: 17 residues. This CDR3 is CASSLRGAPVNTGELFF. DNA for the CDR3: TGTGCCAGCAGCTTAAGAGGGGCCCCAGTGAACACCGGGGAGCTGTTTTTT.

This clonotype has at least ten counts. This CDR3 reads CASSFRGGTYEQYF. The CDR3 DNA follows: TGTGCCAGCAGTTTCAGGGGGGGAACCTACGAGCAGTACTTC. The chain employs TRBV28 and TRBJ2-7; D is perhaps TRBD1 or TRBD2 (7 bases each). Germline-derived CDR1 and CDR2 are MDHEN and SYDVKM. The CDR3 loop spans 14 amino acids. V lost 3 bases and J 2 bases, leaving 11 bases between the germline ends.

This clonotype was seen ten or more times. This chain links TRBV28 with TRBJ1-2; possible D gene TRBD1, 6 bases. Trimming pared 3 bases from V and 11 bases from J, leaving 19 bases between. Germline V gene sequence: CDR1 MDHEN, CDR2 SYDVKM. The CDR3 runs 14 residues. CDR3 in amino acids: CASSFGYGGFGYTF. In nucleotides, the CDR3 is TGTGCCAGCAGTTTTGGGTACGGGGGCTTCGGTTACACCTTC.

The chain employs TRBV9 and TRBJ2-2, with TRBD1 matching 10 bases. The J segment lost 5 bases and the V segment lost 3 bases, leaving 10 bases of the junction unmatched. CDR1 SGDLS and CDR2 YYNGEE come from the germline V gene. CDR3 length equals 17 residues. CDR3 residues: CASSAPRQGAPTGELFF. In DNA form, the CDR3 reads TGTGCCAGCAGCGCCCCCCGACAGGGGGCGCCGACCGGGGAGCTGTTTTTT.